This TCR beta chain was sequenced in a study of shared clonotypes between healthy human individuals. Trimming at V came to 6 bases and at J to 2 bases, leaving 4 bases not matched to a gene. The CDR3 runs 14 residues. Germline CDR1 MGHDK, CDR2 SYGVNS. Produced via immunoSEQ multiplex PCR; TCRdb's table is partial and in-frame only. The sample has millions of clones; over 85% are singletons. Note on this clone: As yet, its antigen is unknown.

Study results and caveats: Clonotype sharing across donors was expected to vary with sequencing depth. About 5% of naive CD4 clonotypes were shared across a handful of donors. Represented genetic and exposure-history diversity was restricted by having few donors.

Sequences were obtained from naive CD4+ T cells sorted from blood. Subset reported: CD45RA+ positively selected. This chain links TRBV25-1 with TRBJ2-3; TRBD2 matches 8 bases. The origin of this receptor is a man aged 18 to 30 in good health. CDR3 coding DNA: TGTGCCAGCAGGGTAGCGGGGATCACAGATACGCAGTATTTT. The encoded protein is CASRVAGITDTQYF.